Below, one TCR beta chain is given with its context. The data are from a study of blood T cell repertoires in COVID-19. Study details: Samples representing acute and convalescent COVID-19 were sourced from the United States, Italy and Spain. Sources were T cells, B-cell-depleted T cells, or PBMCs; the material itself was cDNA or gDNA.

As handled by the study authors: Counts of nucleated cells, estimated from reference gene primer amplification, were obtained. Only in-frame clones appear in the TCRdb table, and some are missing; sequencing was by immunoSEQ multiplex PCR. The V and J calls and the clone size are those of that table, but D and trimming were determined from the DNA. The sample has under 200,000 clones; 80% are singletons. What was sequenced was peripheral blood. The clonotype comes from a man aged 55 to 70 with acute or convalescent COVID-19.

The CDR3 DNA is TGTGCCAGCAGCTTGTCTGTTAATGAGCAGTTCTTC. Protein product: CASSLSVNEQFF. The chain carries TRBV5-6 and TRBJ2-1; D unclear. V lost 1 base and J 7 bases, leaving 6 bases between the germline ends. Germline-derived CDR1 and CDR2 are SGHDT and YYEEEE. The CDR3 is 12 residues long.